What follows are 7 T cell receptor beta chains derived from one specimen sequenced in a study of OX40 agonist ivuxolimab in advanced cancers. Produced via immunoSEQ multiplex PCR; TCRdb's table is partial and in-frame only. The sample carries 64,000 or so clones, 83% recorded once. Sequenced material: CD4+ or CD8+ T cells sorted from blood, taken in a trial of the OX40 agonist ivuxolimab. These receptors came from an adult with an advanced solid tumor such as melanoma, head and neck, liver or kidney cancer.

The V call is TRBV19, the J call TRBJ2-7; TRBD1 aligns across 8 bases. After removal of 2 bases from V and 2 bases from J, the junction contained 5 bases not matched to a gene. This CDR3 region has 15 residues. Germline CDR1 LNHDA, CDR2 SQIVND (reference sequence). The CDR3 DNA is TGTGCCAGTAGTATAATCGCGGGACAGGCCTACGAGCAGTACTTC. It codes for CASSIIAGQAYEQYF.

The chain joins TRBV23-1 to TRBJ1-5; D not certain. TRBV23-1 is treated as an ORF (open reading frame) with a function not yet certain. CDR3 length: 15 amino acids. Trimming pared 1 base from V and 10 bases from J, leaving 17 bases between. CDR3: CASSQFKTGRQPQHF. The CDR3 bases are TGCGCCAGCAGTCAATTTAAGACGGGTCGGCAACCCCAGCATTTT.

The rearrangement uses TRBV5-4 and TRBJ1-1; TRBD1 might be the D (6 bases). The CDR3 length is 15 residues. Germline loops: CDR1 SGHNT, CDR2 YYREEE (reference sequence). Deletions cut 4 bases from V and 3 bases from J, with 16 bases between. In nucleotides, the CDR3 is TGTGCCAGCAGCATCGGGGGCAGGGAGGACACTGAAGCTTTCTTT. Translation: CASSIGGREDTEAFF.

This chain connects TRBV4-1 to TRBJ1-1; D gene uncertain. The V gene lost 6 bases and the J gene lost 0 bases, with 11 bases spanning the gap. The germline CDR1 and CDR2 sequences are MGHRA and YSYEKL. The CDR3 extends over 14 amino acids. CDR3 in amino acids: CASRRELLNTEAFF. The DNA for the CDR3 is TGCGCCAGCAGGAGGGAGCTGTTGAACACTGAAGCTTTCTTT.

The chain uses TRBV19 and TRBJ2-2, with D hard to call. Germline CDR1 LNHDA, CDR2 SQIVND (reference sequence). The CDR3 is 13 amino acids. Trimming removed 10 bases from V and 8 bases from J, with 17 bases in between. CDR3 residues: CATKLGGSGELFF. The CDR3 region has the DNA TGTGCCACTAAATTAGGTGGCTCGGGGGAGCTGTTTTTT.

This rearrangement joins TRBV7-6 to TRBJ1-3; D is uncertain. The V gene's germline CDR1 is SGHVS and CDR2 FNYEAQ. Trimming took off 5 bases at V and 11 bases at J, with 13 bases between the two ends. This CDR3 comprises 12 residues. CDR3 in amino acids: CASSLLTGAIYF. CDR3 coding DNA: TGTGCCAGCAGCCTATTGACCGGGGCCATATATTTT.

CDR3 nucleotide sequence: TGTGCCAGCAGTTACGAAGGAAACGAGCAGTACTTC. It is translated as CASSYEGNEQYF. The V and J genes are TRBV6-5 and TRBJ2-7; no clear D. The length of the CDR3 is 12 residues. CDR1 and CDR2 (germline): MNHEY, SVGAGI. Deletions cut 2 bases from V and 5 bases from J, with 7 bases between.